The clone carrying this T cell receptor (beta chain) has only a few counts. Each cDNA molecule carried a unique molecular identifier. TCRdb passed the 5' RACE reads through MiXCR, listing each CDR3 protein once. There are 80,000 to 95,000 distinct CDR3 sequences in the sample; more than 13% occur only once, and 9.5% to 13% lies in the top ten. This sample was taken from a study of early T cells in non-severe SARS-CoV-2 infection. Whole-study context: It was bulk RNA from unsorted whole blood that was sequenced, and the chains were unpaired.

Sequencing was carried out using whole blood. The TCR sequence derives from an adult who was a healthcare worker with PCR-confirmed SARS-CoV-2 infection or an uninfected control (not recorded which).

This CDR3 reads CASSQEIGSILSTEAFF. CDR3 sequence (DNA): TGTGCCAGCAGCCAAGAGATTGGGTCTATCCTGTCCACTGAAGCTTTCTTT. This chain links TRBV3-1 with TRBJ1-1; D is unresolved. The CDR3 runs 17 residues. Germline loops: CDR1 LGHDT, CDR2 YNNKEL (reference sequence). V was shortened by 0 bases and J by 4 bases, with 18 bases between the two germline ends.